This TCR beta chain was identified in a study of shared clonotypes between healthy human individuals. Looking at the study overall: Those who served as donors were a couple of women and three men between the ages of 18 and 49.

CDR3 size: 17 residues. Looked up from germline, CDR1 is SGDLS and CDR2 is YYNGEE. V was pared by 6 bases and J by 0 bases, with 14 bases of the junction left unmatched. As for this clone: Antigen unknown.

General observations from the study: Several donors held approximately 4.6% of naive CD4 clonotypes in common. It was the non-shared clonotypes that had lower generation probabilities than clonotypes shared by all four donors.

Source study methods: ImmunoSEQ junction-only sequences lacked quality scores, so their filtering differed. Method: immunoSEQ multiplex PCR; TCRdb's copy keeps in-frame clones and lacks some. V and J calls and clone size are those listed in that table; D and trimming were worked out from the DNA. The data hold just under 350,000 clones, with about 70% observed a single time. The sequence was obtained from a man aged 25 to 40 in good health. The sample consisted of memory CD4+ T cells sorted from blood. Sample subset: CD45RA-negative fraction. This chain joins TRBV9 and TRBJ2-7; 8 nucleotides match TRBD2. CDR3 DNA: TGTGCCAGCACCCTCTGGGCGCGGGAGGAACTCTCCTACGAGCAGTACTTC. It specifies CASTLWAREELSYEQYF.